This paragraph reports one T cell receptor beta chain. Its antigen remains undetermined. Per-base qualities were not stored, and no clone one base away is much larger. The sample is drawn from a study of OX40 agonist ivuxolimab in advanced cancers. For the wider study: Ivuxolimab was a fully human IgG2 agonistic monoclonal antibody targeting the costimulatory receptor OX40 (CD134). Intravenous ivuxolimab was administered to patients every 2 weeks at six dose levels: 0.01, 0.1, 0.3, 1.5, 3 and 10 mg/kg. Of the 50 to 55 dose-escalation patients, hepatocellular carcinoma was present in roughly 19, melanoma in around 15, renal cell carcinoma in 9 and head and neck cancer in 9. The dose-escalation cohort was roughly 83% male with a mean age of approximately 59 years, ranging from about 23 to 85. Prior anti-PD-1, anti-PD-L1 or anti-CTLA-4 therapy was permitted, and about two fifths of dose-escalation patients had received checkpoint inhibitors. Three dose-escalation patients achieved partial responses, one with hepatocellular carcinoma and two with cutaneous melanoma. Peripheral TCRbeta sequencing aimed to test whether ivuxolimab altered TCR sequence diversity and caused clonal T-cell expansion. The paper covers the monotherapy dose-escalation part of the phase I ivuxolimab trial, which included N ≈ 54 patients.

For sequencing of the TCRbeta CDR3 region, genomic DNA was extracted from the sorted cells. TCRbeta CDR3 regions were sequenced using the immunoSEQ Assay. TCRdb mirrors the immuneACCESS table, restricted to in-frame sequences. Some clones are absent from its copies; in checked studies, under half trace to an unresolved V gene, and the reason for the others is unknown. Across this sample there are almost 85,000 clones, with roughly nine tenths seen only once. The ten largest clones represent 0.19% of the sample. From the cysteine up to the phenylalanine, the CDR3 has a length of 13 residues. The only DNA kept is the CDR3, 39 bases in frame from the first base. The germline V gene (reference sequence) yields LNHDA for CDR1 and SQIVND for CDR2. The V and J ends are trimmed by 4 bases and 1 base, leaving 7 bases between them. General study outcomes and caveats: After ivuxolimab, more expanded clones were found on average in CD8+ T cells than in CD4+ T cells. In the 0.1-3.0 mg/kg groups, partial responders had among the lowest normalized peripheral clonal expansion, particularly in CD8+ T cells. The antigen specificity of the clonally expanded peripheral T cells was not determined. Low levels of normalized T-cell clonal expansion were also seen in some patients who did not respond. Clonal expansion of both CD4+ and CD8+ blood T cells was observed from baseline to week 6 at doses 0.1 to 3.0 mg/kg.

The trial excluded patients who had a history of autoimmune disease or who were on systemic immunosuppression. Peripheral blood for TCR sequencing was collected from all dose cohorts at baseline, on cycle 4 day 1, and on cycle 7 day 1. Samples came from an open-label, multicenter, first-in-human phase I dose-escalation trial of ivuxolimab. Adults with locally advanced or metastatic head and neck squamous cell, hepatocellular, melanoma or renal cell carcinoma were enrolled in the trial. Before TCR sequencing, CD4+ T cells and CD8+ T cells from peripheral blood were sorted into separate populations. The sequences come from CD4+ or CD8+ T cells sorted from blood, collected in a trial of the OX40 agonist ivuxolimab. The receptor comes from an adult with an advanced solid tumor such as melanoma, head and neck, liver or kidney cancer. The chain uses TRBV19 and TRBJ1-1; the D segment cannot be called with confidence. The CDR3 here reads CASSTKGNTEAFF. The nucleotide sequence reads TGTGCCAGTAGTACCAAGGGGAACACTGAAGCTTTCTTT.